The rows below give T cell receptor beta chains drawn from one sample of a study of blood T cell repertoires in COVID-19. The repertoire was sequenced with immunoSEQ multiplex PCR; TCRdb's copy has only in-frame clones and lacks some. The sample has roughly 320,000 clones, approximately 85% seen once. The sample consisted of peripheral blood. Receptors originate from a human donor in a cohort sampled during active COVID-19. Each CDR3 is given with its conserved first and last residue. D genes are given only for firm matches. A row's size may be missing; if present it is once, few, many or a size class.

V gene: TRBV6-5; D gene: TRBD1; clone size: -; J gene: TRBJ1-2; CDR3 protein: CASRDRVGYGYTF; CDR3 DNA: TGTGCCAGCCGGGACAGGGTCGGGTATGGCTACACCTTC
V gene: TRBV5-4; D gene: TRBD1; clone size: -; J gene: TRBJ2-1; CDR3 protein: CASSTQGNEQFF; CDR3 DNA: TGTGCCAGCAGCACACAGGGGAATGAGCAGTTCTTC
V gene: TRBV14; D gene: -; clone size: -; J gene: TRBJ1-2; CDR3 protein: CASSQDPTEETYGYTF; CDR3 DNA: TGTGCCAGCAGCCAAGACCCGACAGAAGAGACTTATGGCTACACCTTC
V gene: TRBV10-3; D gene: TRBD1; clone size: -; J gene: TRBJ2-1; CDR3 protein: CATASDRAGDEQFF; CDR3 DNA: TGTGCCACCGCATCCGACAGGGCTGGCGATGAGCAGTTCTTC
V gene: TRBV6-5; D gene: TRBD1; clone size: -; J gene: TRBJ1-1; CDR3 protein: CASSYSRDRGTEAFF; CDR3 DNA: TGTGCCAGCAGTTACAGCCGGGACAGGGGGACTGAAGCTTTCTTT
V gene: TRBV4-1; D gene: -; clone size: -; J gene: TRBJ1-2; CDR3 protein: CASSQDRVYGYTF; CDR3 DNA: TGCGCCAGCAGCCAAGACAGGGTATATGGCTACACCTTC
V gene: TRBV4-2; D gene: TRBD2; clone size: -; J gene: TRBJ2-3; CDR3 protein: CASSQDSGGASTDTQYF; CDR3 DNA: TGTGCCAGCAGCCAAGATAGCGGGGGGGCTAGCACAGATACGCAGTATTTT
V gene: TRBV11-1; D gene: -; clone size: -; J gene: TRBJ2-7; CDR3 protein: CASSFFGQSSYEQYF; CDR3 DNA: TGTGCCAGCAGCTTCTTTGGACAGAGCTCCTACGAGCAGTACTTC
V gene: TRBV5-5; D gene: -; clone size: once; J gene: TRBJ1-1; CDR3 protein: CASSLGAAPNTEAFF; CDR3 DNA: TGTGCCAGCAGCTTGGGGGCAGCCCCCAACACTGAAGCTTTCTTT
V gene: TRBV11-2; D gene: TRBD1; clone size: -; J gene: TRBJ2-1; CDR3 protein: CASSQGVFNEQFF; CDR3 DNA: TGTGCCAGCAGCCAGGGGGTTTTCAATGAGCAGTTCTTC
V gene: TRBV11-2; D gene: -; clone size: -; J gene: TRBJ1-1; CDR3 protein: CASFGLLNTEAFF; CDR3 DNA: TGTGCCAGCTTTGGGCTATTAAACACTGAAGCTTTCTTT
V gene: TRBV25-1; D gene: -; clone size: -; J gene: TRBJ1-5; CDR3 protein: CASSRDSYSNQPQHF; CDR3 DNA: TGTGCCAGCAGTCGAGACAGCTATAGCAATCAGCCCCAGCATTTT
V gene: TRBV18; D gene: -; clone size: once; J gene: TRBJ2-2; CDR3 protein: CASSHIMRGPATGELFF; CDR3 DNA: TGTGCCAGCTCTCACATAATGCGGGGGCCGGCCACCGGGGAGCTGTTTTTT
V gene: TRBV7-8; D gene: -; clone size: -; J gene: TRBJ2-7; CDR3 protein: CASSRGQVYEQYF; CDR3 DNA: TGTGCCAGCAGCCGGGGACAAGTCTACGAGCAGTACTTC
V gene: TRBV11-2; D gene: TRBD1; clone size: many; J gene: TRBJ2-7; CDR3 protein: CASSLILGQAYEQYF; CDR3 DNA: TGTGCCAGCAGCTTAATATTAGGACAGGCATACGAGCAGTACTTC